The 10 T cell receptor beta chains below all came from one sample that was sequenced in a study of cytotoxic CD8 clonotypes in ibrutinib-treated CLL. Generated by immunoSEQ multiplex PCR, the TCRdb table keeps only in-frame clones and is missing some. The sample has roughly 250,000 clones, roughly 70% seen once. Sequenced material: PBMCs, taken after 24 months of ibrutinib treatment. The origin of the receptors is a human donor with chronic lymphocytic leukemia.

This sequence joins TRBV29-1 and TRBJ1-2, with 7 bases fitting TRBD1. The CDR3 is 14 amino acids. Germline V gene sequence: CDR1 SQVTM, CDR2 ANQGSEA. Germline trimming cut 0 bases from V and 3 bases from J; bases unmatched to any gene: 4. The CDR3 reads CSVEDRGGDYGYTF. The CDR3 DNA sequence: TGCAGCGTTGAAGACAGGGGGGGTGACTATGGCTACACCTTC.

The CDR3 nucleotides read TGCAGCGTGTACGGACTAGCGGGAAACAATGAGCAGTTCTTC. This gives the protein CSVYGLAGNNEQFF. The chain is built from TRBV29-1 and TRBJ2-1, with TRBD2 matching 12 bases. Germline V gene lookup returns CDR1 SQVTM and CDR2 ANQGSEA. CDR3 size: 14 residues. V lost 6 bases and J lost 5; bases outside the gene matches: 5.

This chain links TRBV2 with TRBJ1-2; D ambiguous. The germline gives CDR1 SNHLY, CDR2 FYNNEI. Deletions cut 6 bases from V and 0 bases from J, with 17 bases between. The CDR3 extends over 16 amino acids. CDR3 region: CASRLRLAGANYGYTF. For the CDR3, the DNA is TGTGCCAGCAGGCTCCGTCTGGCGGGAGCTAACTATGGCTACACCTTC.

The chain combines TRBV7-9 with TRBJ2-7, with 9 bases fitting TRBD2. Germline lookup yields CDR1 SEHNR and CDR2 FQNEAQ (reference sequence). V lost 4 bases and J lost 6; bases outside the gene matches: 19. This CDR3 comprises 18 residues. The CDR3 reads CASSWSGTSFSASAEQYF. Written as DNA, the CDR3 is TGTGCCAGCAGCTGGTCCGGGACTAGCTTCTCTGCTTCCGCCGAGCAGTACTTC.

This clone was seen just once. The rearrangement uses TRBV5-1 and TRBJ2-7; D not resolved. V gave up 0 bases and J gave up 2 bases, with 9 bases separating them. The CDR3 runs 14 residues. Germline V gene lookup returns CDR1 SGHRS and CDR2 YFSETQ. Written as DNA, the CDR3 is TGCGCCAGCAGCTTGGGTGACGGAACCTACGAGCAGTACTTC. This codes for CASSLGDGTYEQYF.

The chain recombines TRBV18 with TRBJ2-3, with a weak D call TRBD2 (6 bases). The CDR3 extends over 16 amino acids. V lost 3 bases to trimming and J lost 0 bases, with 13 bases between them. The germline V gene has CDR1 KGHSH and CDR2 LQKENI. The CDR3 DNA reads TGTGCCAGCTCACCTGACGCGGGACGGAGCACAGATACGCAGTATTTT. Translation: CASSPDAGRSTDTQYF.

This chain joins TRBV19 and TRBJ2-7; D gene unclear. Trimming took off 5 bases at V and 3 bases at J, with 5 bases between the two ends. The CDR3 covers 11 residues. Germline CDR1 LNHDA, CDR2 SQIVND (reference sequence). As DNA, the CDR3 is TGTGCCAGTAGTGAGCACTACGAGCAGTACTTC. Encoded protein: CASSEHYEQYF.

J is TRBJ2-1 and V is TRBV27; a possible D gene is TRBD1 (6 bases). Trimming stripped 6 bases from V and 6 bases from J, with 18 bases between. Germline assignment: CDR1 MNHEY and CDR2 SMNVEV (reference sequence). The CDR3 spans 15 residues. CDR3 bases: TGTGCCAGCAGAACAACGGGACAACATACCAATGAGCAGTTCTTC. This gives the protein CASRTTGQHTNEQFF.

This clone came up a few times. J is TRBJ2-1 and V is TRBV5-6; D may be TRBD2 (5 bases). This CDR3 contains 14 residues. Germline V gene data show CDR1 as SGHDT and CDR2 as YYEEEE. Trimming cost V 1 base and J 14 bases, with 19 bases left between them. The CDR3 protein is CASSLSGIEVREFF. Written as DNA, the CDR3 is TGTGCCAGCAGCTTGTCCGGGATAGAAGTAAGGGAGTTCTTC.

This clone was seen more than once but under ten times. The chain uses TRBV2 and TRBJ2-4, with no clear D. This CDR3 has 14 amino acids. Deletions cut 7 bases from V and 3 bases from J, with 13 bases between. Germline V lookup: CDR1 SNHLY, CDR2 FYNNEI. The CDR3 DNA is TGTGCCAGCAAGATCGGGTCTCACAAAAACATTCAGTACTTC. This gives the protein CASKIGSHKNIQYF.